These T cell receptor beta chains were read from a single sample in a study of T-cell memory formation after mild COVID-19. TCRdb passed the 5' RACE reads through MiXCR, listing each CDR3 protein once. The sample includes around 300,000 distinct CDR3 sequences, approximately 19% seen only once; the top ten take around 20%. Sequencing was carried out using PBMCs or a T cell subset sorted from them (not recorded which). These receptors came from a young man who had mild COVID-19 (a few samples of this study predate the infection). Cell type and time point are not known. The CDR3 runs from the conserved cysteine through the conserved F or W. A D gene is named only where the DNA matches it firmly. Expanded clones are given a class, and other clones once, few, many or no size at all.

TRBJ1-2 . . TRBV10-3 TGTGCCATCGAAGGGTTTCGGTCGAGTGGCTACACCTTC CAIEGFRSSGYTF
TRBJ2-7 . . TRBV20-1 TGCAGTGCTAGAGACTCCGGGACCGGGACAAATGAGCAGTACTTC CSARDSGTGTNEQYF
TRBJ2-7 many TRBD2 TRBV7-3 TGTGCCAGCAGCCCAGGTTCGGGGGGCTCCTACGAGCAGTACTTC CASSPGSGGSYEQYF
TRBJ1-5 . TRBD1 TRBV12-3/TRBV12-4 TGTGCCAGCAGTAACAGGGGTCAGCCCCAGCATTTT CASSNRGQPQHF
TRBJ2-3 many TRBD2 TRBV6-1 TGTGCCAGCCGGACTAGCGGGGGACCAAGCACAGATACGCAGTATTTT CASRTSGGPSTDTQYF
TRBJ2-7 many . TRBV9 TGTGCCAGCAGCCCTATAAGGTCGGGGACCGAGCAGTACTTC CASSPIRSGTEQYF
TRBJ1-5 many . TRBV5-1 TGCGCCAGCAGCGAGGGTATGGGCAATCAGCCCCAGCATTTT CASSEGMGNQPQHF
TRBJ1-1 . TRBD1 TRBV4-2 TGTGCCAGCAGCGTGGGACAGCTGGTGAACACTGAAGCTTTCTTT CASSVGQLVNTEAFF
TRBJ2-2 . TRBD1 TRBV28 TGTGCCAGCAGATACAGACAGGGGGCGACCACCGGGGAGCTGTTTTTT CASRYRQGATTGELFF
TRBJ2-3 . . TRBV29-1 TGCAGCGTTGAAAGGGGCAGGACAGATACGCAGTATTTT CSVERGRTDTQYF
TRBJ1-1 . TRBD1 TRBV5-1 TGCGCCAGCAGCTTGGGGCCAGGGGGGTACCCTGAAGCTTTCTTT CASSLGPGGYPEAFF
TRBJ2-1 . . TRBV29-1 TGCAGCGTTGAAGGGGCAGCTACTTGGCCCTACAATGAGCAGTTCTTC CSVEGAATWPYNEQFF
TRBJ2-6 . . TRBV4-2 TGTGCCAGCAGCCAAGTCTCCCCCGTTTCTGCGCCCGTCTCTGGGGCCAACGTCCTGACTTTC CASSQVSPVSAPVSGANVLTF
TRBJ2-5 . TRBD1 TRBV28 TGTGCCAGCAGAACAGGGGGTCGAGGAGAGACCCAGTACTTC CASRTGGRGETQYF
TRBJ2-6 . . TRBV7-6 TGTGCCAGCAGCCCCCGTGAGCTTGCCGGGGCCAACGTCCTGACTTTC CASSPRELAGANVLTF
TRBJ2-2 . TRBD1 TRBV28 TGTGCCAGCAGTTCGCCCCAGGGGGCAGTCGGGGAGCTGTTTTTT CASSSPQGAVGELFF
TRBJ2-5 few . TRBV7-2 TGTGCCAGCAGCTCCTTTCAAGAGACCCAGTACTTC CASSSFQETQYF
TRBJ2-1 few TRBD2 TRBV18 TGTGCCAGCTCACCCAGAGACGGCGGGGGGGGTAATGAGCAGTTCTTC CASSPRDGGGGNEQFF
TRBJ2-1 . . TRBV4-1 TGCGCCAGCAGCCAAGATGGAACGGGGGGCCCCTACAATGAGCAGTTCTTC CASSQDGTGGPYNEQFF
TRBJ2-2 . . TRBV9 TGTGCCAGCAGCCCAGGGGGGCAGAACACCGGGGAGCTGTTTTTT CASSPGGQNTGELFF
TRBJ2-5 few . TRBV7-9 TGTGCCAGCAGCTTAGCGGGGGGGGCCCGCCAAGAGACCCAGTACTTC CASSLAGGARQETQYF
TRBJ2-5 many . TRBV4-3 TGCGCCAGCAGCCAAGAATACCGGGGGGCACAAGAGACCCAGTACTTC CASSQEYRGAQETQYF
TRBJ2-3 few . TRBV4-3 TGCGCCAGCAGCCTTGGCCTTTCGGGCACAGATACGCAGTATTTT CASSLGLSGTDTQYF
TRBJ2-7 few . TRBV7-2 TGTGCCAGCAGCTTAGCCCGGGACCACGAGCAGTACTTC CASSLARDHEQYF
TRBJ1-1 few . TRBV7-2 TGTGCCAGCAGCTATCAGGCGTCCCTGAACACTGAAGCTTTCTTT CASSYQASLNTEAFF
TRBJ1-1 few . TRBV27 TGTGCCAGCAACCAACTCCGGGACACTGAAGCTTTCTTT CASNQLRDTEAFF
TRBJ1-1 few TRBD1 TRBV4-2 TGTGCCAGCAGCCAAGGGACAGGGGGCAAGGGGGCTTTCTTT CASSQGTGGKGAFF
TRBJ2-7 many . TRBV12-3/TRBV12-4 TGTGCCAGCAGTTTGAGTAGCAAGGGCGAGCAGTACTTC CASSLSSKGEQYF
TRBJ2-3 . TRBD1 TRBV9 TGTGCCAGCAGCCCAACCGGGACAGGGACAGATACGCAGTATTTT CASSPTGTGTDTQYF
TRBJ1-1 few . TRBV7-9 TGTGCCAGCAGCTTAGTCGGGGGGCCCACTGAAGCTTTCTTT CASSLVGGPTEAFF
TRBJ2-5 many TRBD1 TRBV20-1 TGCAGTGCTCGCAGGGGGAGCAATTGGGAGACCCAGTACTTC CSARRGSNWETQYF
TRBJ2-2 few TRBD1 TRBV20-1 TGCAGTGTCCCGGGACAGGGGGCCCCCACCGGGGAGCTGTTTTTT CSVPGQGAPTGELFF
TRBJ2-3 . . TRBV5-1 TGCGCCAGCAGCGGTGGGTGGGGGCCTTGGCAGTATTTT CASSGGWGPWQYF